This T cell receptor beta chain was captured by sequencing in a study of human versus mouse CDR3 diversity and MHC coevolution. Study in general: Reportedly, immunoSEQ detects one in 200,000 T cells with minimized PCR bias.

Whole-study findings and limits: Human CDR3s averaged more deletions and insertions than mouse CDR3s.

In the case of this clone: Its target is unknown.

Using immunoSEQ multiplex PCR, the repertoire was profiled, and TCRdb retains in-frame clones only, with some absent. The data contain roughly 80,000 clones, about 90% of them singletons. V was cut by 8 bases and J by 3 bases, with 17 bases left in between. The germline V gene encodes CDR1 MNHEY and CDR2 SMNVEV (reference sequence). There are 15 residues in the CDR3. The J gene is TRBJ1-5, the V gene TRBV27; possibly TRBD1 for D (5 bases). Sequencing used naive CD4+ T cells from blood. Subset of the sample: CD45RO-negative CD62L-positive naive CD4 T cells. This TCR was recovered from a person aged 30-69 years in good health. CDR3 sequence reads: CASGLLQASNQPQHF. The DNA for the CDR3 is TGTGCCAGCGGATTATTACAGGCCTCCAATCAGCCCCAGCATTTT.